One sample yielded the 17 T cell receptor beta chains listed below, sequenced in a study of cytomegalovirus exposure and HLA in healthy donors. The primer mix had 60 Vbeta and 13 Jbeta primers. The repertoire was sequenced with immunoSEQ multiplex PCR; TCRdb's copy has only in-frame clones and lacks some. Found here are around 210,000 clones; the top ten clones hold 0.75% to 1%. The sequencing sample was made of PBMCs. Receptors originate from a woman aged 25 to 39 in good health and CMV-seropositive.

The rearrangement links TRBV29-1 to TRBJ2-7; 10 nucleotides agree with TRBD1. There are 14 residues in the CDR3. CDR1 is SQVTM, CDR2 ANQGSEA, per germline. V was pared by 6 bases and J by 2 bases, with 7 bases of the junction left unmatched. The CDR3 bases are TGCAGCGTCGCCTCCGGGACAGGGGCCTACGAGCAGTACTTC. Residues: CSVASGTGAYEQYF.

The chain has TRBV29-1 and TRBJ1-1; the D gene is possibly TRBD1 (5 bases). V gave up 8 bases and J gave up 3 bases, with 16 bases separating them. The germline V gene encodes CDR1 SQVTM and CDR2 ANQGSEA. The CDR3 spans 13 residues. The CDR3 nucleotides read TGCAGCTCTCTTAGGGGCGGGGACACTGAAGCTTTCTTT. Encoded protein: CSSLRGGDTEAFF.

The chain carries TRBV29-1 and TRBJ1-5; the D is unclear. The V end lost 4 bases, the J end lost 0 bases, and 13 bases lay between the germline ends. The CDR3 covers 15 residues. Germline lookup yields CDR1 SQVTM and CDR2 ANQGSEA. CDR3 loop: CSVAVHTDSNQPQHF. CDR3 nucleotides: TGCAGCGTTGCAGTCCACACAGATAGCAATCAGCCCCAGCATTTT.

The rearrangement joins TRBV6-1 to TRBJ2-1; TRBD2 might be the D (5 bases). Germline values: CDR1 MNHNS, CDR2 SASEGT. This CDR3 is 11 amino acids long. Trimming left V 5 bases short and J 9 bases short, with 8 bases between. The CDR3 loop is CASSTLAEQFF. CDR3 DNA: TGTGCCAGCAGTACCCTAGCTGAGCAGTTCTTC.

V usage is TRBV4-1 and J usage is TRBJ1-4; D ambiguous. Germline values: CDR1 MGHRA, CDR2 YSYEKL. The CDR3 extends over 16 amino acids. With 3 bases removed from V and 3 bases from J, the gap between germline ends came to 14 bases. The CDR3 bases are TGCGCCAGCAGCCACCGTGAAGGGAGCCCTAATGAAAAACTGTTTTTT. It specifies CASSHREGSPNEKLFF.

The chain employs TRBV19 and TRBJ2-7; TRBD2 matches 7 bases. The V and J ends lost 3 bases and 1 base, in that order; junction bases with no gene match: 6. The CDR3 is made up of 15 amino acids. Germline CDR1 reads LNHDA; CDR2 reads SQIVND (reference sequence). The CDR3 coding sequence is TGTGCCAGTAGTATGAGCGGGACCGCTTCCTACGAGCAGTACTTC. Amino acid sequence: CASSMSGTASYEQYF.

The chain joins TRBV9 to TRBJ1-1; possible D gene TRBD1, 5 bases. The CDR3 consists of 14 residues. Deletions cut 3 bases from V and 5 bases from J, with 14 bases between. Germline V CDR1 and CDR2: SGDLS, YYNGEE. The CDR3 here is CASSEPGGGTEAFF. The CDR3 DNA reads TGTGCCAGCAGCGAGCCGGGGGGTGGGACTGAAGCTTTCTTT.

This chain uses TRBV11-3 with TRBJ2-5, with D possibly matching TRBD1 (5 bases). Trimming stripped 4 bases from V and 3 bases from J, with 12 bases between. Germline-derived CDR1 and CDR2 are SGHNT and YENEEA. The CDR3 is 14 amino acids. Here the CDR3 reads CASSSRGTKETQYF. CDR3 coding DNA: TGTGCCAGCAGCTCTAGGGGAACCAAAGAGACCCAGTACTTC.

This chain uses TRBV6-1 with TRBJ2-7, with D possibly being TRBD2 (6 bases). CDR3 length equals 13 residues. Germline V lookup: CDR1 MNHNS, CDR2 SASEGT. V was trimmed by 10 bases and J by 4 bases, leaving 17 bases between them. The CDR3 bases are TGTGCCACCCGGTGGGGGGACGTATACGAGCAGTACTTC. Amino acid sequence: CATRWGDVYEQYF.

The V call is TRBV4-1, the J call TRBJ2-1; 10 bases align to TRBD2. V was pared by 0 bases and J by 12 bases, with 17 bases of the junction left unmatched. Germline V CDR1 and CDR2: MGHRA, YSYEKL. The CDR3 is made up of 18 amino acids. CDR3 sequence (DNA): TGCGCCAGCAGCCAAGATCTAGGGGCTAGCGGGAGTGGCAAGCGGCAGTTCTTC. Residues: CASSQDLGASGSGKRQFF.

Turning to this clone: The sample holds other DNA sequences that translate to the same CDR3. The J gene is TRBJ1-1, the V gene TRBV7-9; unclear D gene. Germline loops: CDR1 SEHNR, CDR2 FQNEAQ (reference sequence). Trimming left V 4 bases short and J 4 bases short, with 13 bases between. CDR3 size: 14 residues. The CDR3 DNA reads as TGTGCCAGCAGCTCCGCCTTTGCGTTCACTGAAGCTTTCTTT. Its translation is CASSSAFAFTEAFF. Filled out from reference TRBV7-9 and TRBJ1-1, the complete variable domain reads DTGVSQNPRHKITKRGQNVTFRCDPISEHNRLYWYRQTLGQGPEFLTYFQNEAQLEKSRLLSDRFSAERPKGSFSTLEIQRTEQGDSAMYLCASSSAFAFTEAFFGQGTRLTVV.

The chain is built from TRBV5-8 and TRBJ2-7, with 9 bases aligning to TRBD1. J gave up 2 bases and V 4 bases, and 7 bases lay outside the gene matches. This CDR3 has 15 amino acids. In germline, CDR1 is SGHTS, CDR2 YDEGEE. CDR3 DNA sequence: TGTGCCAGCAGCGCCCCGGGACAGGGAACCTACGAGCAGTACTTC. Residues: CASSAPGQGTYEQYF.

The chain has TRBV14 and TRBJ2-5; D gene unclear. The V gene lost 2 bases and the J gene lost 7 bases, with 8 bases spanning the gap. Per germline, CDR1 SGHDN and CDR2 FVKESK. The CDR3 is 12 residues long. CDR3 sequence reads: CASSQNQVTQYF. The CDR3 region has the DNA TGTGCCAGCAGCCAAAATCAGGTGACCCAGTACTTC.

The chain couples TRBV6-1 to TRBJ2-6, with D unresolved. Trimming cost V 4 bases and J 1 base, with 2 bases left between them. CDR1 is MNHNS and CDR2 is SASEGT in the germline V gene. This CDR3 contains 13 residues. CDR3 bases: TGTGCCAGCAGTGCATCTGGGGCCAACGTCCTGACTTTC. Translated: CASSASGANVLTF.

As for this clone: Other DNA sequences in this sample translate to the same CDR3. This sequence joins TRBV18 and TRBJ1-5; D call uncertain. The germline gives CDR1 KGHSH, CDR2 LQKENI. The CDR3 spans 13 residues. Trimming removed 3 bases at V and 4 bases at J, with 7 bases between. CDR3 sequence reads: CASSPGENQPQHF. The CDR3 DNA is TGTGCCAGCTCACCCGGGGAGAATCAGCCCCAGCATTTT.

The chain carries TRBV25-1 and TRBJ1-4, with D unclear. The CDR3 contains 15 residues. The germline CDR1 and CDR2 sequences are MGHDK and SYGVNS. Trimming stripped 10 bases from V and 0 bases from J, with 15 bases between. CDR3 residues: CATKARRATNEKLFF. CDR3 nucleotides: TGTGCCACCAAGGCGAGACGGGCAACTAATGAAAAACTGTTTTTT. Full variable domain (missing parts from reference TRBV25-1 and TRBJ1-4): EADIYQTPRYLVIGTGKKITLECSQTMGHDKMYWYQQDPGMELHLIHYSYGVNSTEKGDLSSESTVSRIRTEHFPLTLESARPSHTSQYLCATKARRATNEKLFFGSGTQLSVL.

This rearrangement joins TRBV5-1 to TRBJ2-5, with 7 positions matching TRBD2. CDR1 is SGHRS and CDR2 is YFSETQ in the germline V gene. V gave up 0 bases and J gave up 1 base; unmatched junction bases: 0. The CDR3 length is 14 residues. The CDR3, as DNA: TGCGCCAGCAGCTTGGAGCGGGGCCAAGAGACCCAGTACTTC. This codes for CASSLERGQETQYF.